These T cell receptor beta chains were read from a single sample in a study of T cell responses to AZD1222 COVID-19 vaccine. Sequencing used immunoSEQ multiplex PCR; TCRdb keeps in-frame clones, though not all of them. The table includes around 150,000 clones, around 90% detected once. This sample comprised peripheral blood, obtained on day 0 of MenACWY control vaccination. Receptor source: an adult in good health. Each CDR3 is given with its conserved first and last residue. Fields, in order: clone size, D gene, J gene, V gene, CDR3 DNA, CDR3 protein. A D gene is named only where the DNA matches it firmly. Rows may omit the clone size; those that give it use once, few, many or a size class.

-,-,TRBJ2-1,TRBV2,TGTGCCAGCAGAAGGAGGTCGACAGATAACAATGAGCAGTTCTTC,CASRRRSTDNNEQFF
-,-,TRBJ1-4,TRBV19,TGTGCCACCGGACTGACTAATGAAAAACTGTTTTTT,CATGLTNEKLFF
-,TRBD1,TRBJ1-5,TRBV2,TGTGCCAGCAGAAGAGACAGGGGGCCAAATCAGCCCCAGCATTTT,CASRRDRGPNQPQHF
-,-,TRBJ2-1,TRBV5-1,TGCGCCAGCAGCGTTGGAGGGGGCAATGAGCAGTTCTTC,CASSVGGGNEQFF
-,-,TRBJ2-1,TRBV7-2,TGTGCCAGCAGCTCTCGCTCCTCGAACAATGAGCAGTTCTTC,CASSSRSSNNEQFF
-,-,TRBJ1-4,TRBV28,TGTGCCAGCAAGGGGGGGGTGTTTAATGAAAAACTGTTTTTT,CASKGGVFNEKLFF
once,-,TRBJ1-1,TRBV3-1/TRBV3-2,TGTGCCAGCAGCGCGGTGGGCGGGACTGAAGCTTTCTTT,CASSAVGGTEAFF
-,TRBD2,TRBJ2-7,TRBV9,TGTGCCAGCAGCGTAGATTCTAGCGGGAGAAGAGAGCAGTACTTC,CASSVDSSGRREQYF
-,TRBD1,TRBJ2-7,TRBV19,TGTGCCAGTAGTATAGATGGGACAGGGATCTATTATGAGCAGTACTTC,CASSIDGTGIYYEQYF
-,TRBD1,TRBJ1-5,TRBV30,TGTGCCTGGAGCGGACAGGGCAATCAGCCCCAGCATTTT,CAWSGQGNQPQHF
-,-,TRBJ2-2,TRBV2,TGTGCCAGCCTCGTTGCGAACACCGGGGAGCTGTTTTTT,CASLVANTGELFF
-,-,TRBJ2-2,TRBV7-9,TGTGCCAGCAGAACTGGGGGATGGACCACCGGGGAGCTGTTTTTT,CASRTGGWTTGELFF
-,TRBD1,TRBJ1-5,TRBV12-3/TRBV12-4,TGTGCCAGCAGACGGACAGGGGATAGGCCCCAGCATTTT,CASRRTGDRPQHF
-,-,TRBJ1-1,TRBV7-2,TGTGCCAGCAGCTTAGTGAGGACTGGAGGGGCTTTCTTT,CASSLVRTGGAFF
once,-,TRBJ2-2,TRBV29-1,TGCAGCGTGCAACCGTCGGGGCCCGGGGAGCTGTTTTTT,CSVQPSGPGELFF
once,TRBD1,TRBJ2-7,TRBV3-1/TRBV3-2,TGTGCCAGCAGTCTTTCAGGGGGCCACGAGCAGTACTTC,CASSLSGGHEQYF
-,-,TRBJ1-4,TRBV5-8,TGTGCCAGCAGCTTGGGGCAGGGAGATTTTGAAAAACTGTTTTTT,CASSLGQGDFEKLFF
few,-,TRBJ1-6,TRBV7-9,TGTGCCAGCAGCTTTCCTAATTCACCCCTCCACTTT,CASSFPNSPLHF
once,TRBD2,TRBJ2-1,TRBV5-1,TGCGCCAGCAGCTCGGGACTAGCGGGAGTGGTAAATGAGCAGTTCTTC,CASSSGLAGVVNEQFF
-,TRBD2,TRBJ2-5,TRBV7-2,TGTGCCAGCAGCTTAGAGGCTAGCGGAAGGAGGGAGACCCAGTACTTC,CASSLEASGRRETQYF
-,-,TRBJ2-7,TRBV11-2,TGTGCCAGCAGCTTACAGGGGACCGGATCCTACGAGCAGTACTTC,CASSLQGTGSYEQYF
-,-,TRBJ1-2,TRBV30,TGTGCCTGGGACAACCTCTATGGCTACACCTTC,CAWDNLYGYTF
-,-,TRBJ2-2,TRBV7-2,TGTGCCAGCAGCAACAGGGCGTTGACCGGGGAGCTGTTTTTT,CASSNRALTGELFF
-,-,TRBJ2-2,TRBV9,TGTGCCAGCAGCCGAGACAGGCCGGGCACCGGGGAGCTGTTTTTT,CASSRDRPGTGELFF
-,-,TRBJ1-1,TRBV3-1/TRBV3-2,TGTGCCAGCAGCCAAGATGTGGGCCGTTCAATGGCAAACACTGAAGCTTTCTTT,CASSQDVGRSMANTEAFF
-,-,TRBJ1-2,TRBV6-5,TGTGCCAGCAGTTACAAACAGGGTCCCTATGGCTACACCTTC,CASSYKQGPYGYTF
-,TRBD1,TRBJ1-2,TRBV10-3,TGTGCCATCAGGAATAACGCCCAGACAGGGCCCAACTATGGCTACACCTTC,CAIRNNAQTGPNYGYTF
-,-,TRBJ2-3,TRBV10-3,TGTGCCAACGCTCTAGGGGAGTCAGGCACAGATACGCAGTATTTT,CANALGESGTDTQYF
-,TRBD2,TRBJ2-5,TRBV27,TGTGCCAGCAGTTCCCTCGGACTAGCGGGAGTGAGTAAAGAGACCCAGTACTTC,CASSSLGLAGVSKETQYF
once,TRBD1,TRBJ1-6,TRBV6-4,TGTGCCAGCAGTAACAGACAGGGAGGGGGGGCATATAATTCACCCCTCCACTTT,CASSNRQGGGAYNSPLHF
-,-,TRBJ2-7,TRBV10-3,TGTGCCATCAGTGCCCAGACCTACGAGCAGTACTTC,CAISAQTYEQYF
-,TRBD1,TRBJ1-1,TRBV19,TGTGCCAGTAGTATGGGGACAGTGAACACTGAAGCTTTCTTT,CASSMGTVNTEAFF
-,-,TRBJ1-1,TRBV28,TGTGCCAGCAGCAGTACGGACAGACAATATATTAACACTGAAGCTTTCTTT,CASSSTDRQYINTEAFF
-,-,TRBJ1-2,TRBV4-3,TGCGCCAGCAGCCAGGCCAGGTTCTATGGCTACACCTTC,CASSQARFYGYTF
once,-,TRBJ2-2,TRBV6-2/TRBV6-3,TGTGCCAGCAGTTACAGGACAGTAAACACCGGGGAGCTGTTTTTT,CASSYRTVNTGELFF
once,TRBD1,TRBJ2-5,TRBV6-5,TGTGCCAGCAGGGACAGGAGGGAGACCCAGTACTTC,CASRDRRETQYF
-,-,TRBJ1-5,TRBV20-1,TGCAGTGCTAGTCACGGGTCAGGGCAGCCCCAGCATTTT,CSASHGSGQPQHF
-,TRBD1,TRBJ1-5,TRBV6-1,TGTGCCAGCAGAGCAAACAGGGGTAACTATCAGCCCCAGCATTTT,CASRANRGNYQPQHF
-,-,TRBJ2-7,TRBV19,TGTGCCAGTAGTATTAGGGGAGATGGCTACGAGCAGTACTTC,CASSIRGDGYEQYF
-,-,TRBJ2-1,TRBV7-2,TGTGCCAGCAGCCCCGTCCCCAGCTCCTACAATGAGCAGTTCTTC,CASSPVPSSYNEQFF
-,-,TRBJ2-2,TRBV4-2,TGTGCCAGCAGCCAATCCGGCACCGGGGAGCTGTTTTTT,CASSQSGTGELFF
-,-,TRBJ2-3,TRBV5-4,TGTGCCAGCAGCTTGGTTAGAAGTACAGATACGCAGTATTTT,CASSLVRSTDTQYF
-,-,TRBJ1-3,TRBV6-2/TRBV6-3,TGTGCCAGCAGTGGACCGCGGGGCCTCTCTGGAAACACCATATATTTT,CASSGPRGLSGNTIYF
-,-,TRBJ2-5,TRBV7-9,TGTGCCAGCAGCGAGGTGGGAAGAGAGACCCAGTACTTC,CASSEVGRETQYF
-,-,TRBJ1-1,TRBV12-3/TRBV12-4,TGTGCCAGCAGTTTAAACCTGAACACTGAAGCTTTCTTT,CASSLNLNTEAFF
-,-,TRBJ2-1,TRBV11-3,TGTGCCAGCAGCTTGACTGTAGATTATGAGCAGTTCTTC,CASSLTVDYEQFF
-,TRBD1,TRBJ1-2,TRBV3-1/TRBV3-2,TGTGCCAGCAGCCGAGATCAGGGACAGGCCGGTGGCTACACCTTC,CASSRDQGQAGGYTF
-,-,TRBJ1-1,TRBV5-1,TGCGCCAGCAGCTTGGCCGCATCGAGGAACACTGAAGCTTTCTTT,CASSLAASRNTEAFF
-,-,TRBJ1-1,TRBV28,TGTGCCAGCAGTTCGGGCGGCATGAACACTGAAGCTTTCTTT,CASSSGGMNTEAFF
-,-,TRBJ2-5,TRBV15,TGTGCCACCAGCAGCCGCCGGGGCGTAGAGACCCAGTACTTC,CATSSRRGVETQYF
-,-,TRBJ1-5,TRBV5-1,TGCGCCAGCAGCTTGGAGCCAGGAAGAAGCAATCAGCCCCAGCATTTT,CASSLEPGRSNQPQHF